The source of this T cell receptor (beta chain) is a study of metastatic and nonmetastatic thyroid tumors. Study-level information: The comparison covered peripheral blood and tumor or nodule tissue in malignant and benign thyroid patients. Findings and caveats of the study: A significant increase in TCR beta diversity was reportedly seen in malignant thyroid tumors relative to benign nodules, in blood and tumor.

Per the original methods: For papillary thyroid cancer, a distant-metastasis classifier was constructed from CDR3 differences observed across clinicopathological groups. MiXCR re-clonotyped the PCR reads for TCRdb. It is TCRdb's table, rather than the study itself, that gives the V and J calls and clone size. The table shows about 93,000 clones, with about 13% occurring only once. The CDR3 sequence is 15 residues long. Germline V gene sequence: CDR1 MDHEN, CDR2 SYDVKM. Between the trimmed V and J ends, which lost 4 bases and 0 bases, there was a span of 12 bases. None of the patients had undergone any treatment ahead of thyroid surgery. There are many counts of this clone. Antigen: not known.

This clonotype originated in a female donor with papillary thyroid cancer or a benign thyroid nodule (not recorded which). Some clones in this sample may be carry-over from other donors' samples. Sample: blood. V and J are TRBV28 and TRBJ1-1, with D perhaps matching TRBD1 (5 bases). Written as DNA, the CDR3 is TGTGCCAGCAGTTCAGTAGGGACCATGAACACTGAAGCTTTCTTT. The encoded protein is CASSSVGTMNTEAFF.